This entry lists 32 T cell receptor beta chains sequenced from one sample in a study of cytomegalovirus exposure and HLA in healthy donors. Sequencing used immunoSEQ multiplex PCR; TCRdb keeps in-frame clones, though not all of them. The table has 95,000 to 150,000 clones, 89% seen once. Sequenced material: PBMCs. Receptors were obtained from a woman under 30 in good health and CMV-seronegative.

The chain carries TRBV29-1 and TRBJ1-4, with D perhaps matching TRBD1 (6 bases). Trimming pared 6 bases from V and 5 bases from J, leaving 13 bases between. Germline CDR1 reads SQVTM; CDR2 reads ANQGSEA. The CDR3 is made up of 13 amino acids. CDR3 DNA: TGCAGCGTGAGGCGGACAGCAAATGAAAAACTGTTTTTT. The encoded protein is CSVRRTANEKLFF.

This clone was detected only once. This rearrangement joins TRBV4-1 to TRBJ2-5; 8 bases agree with TRBD1. The germline CDR1 and CDR2 sequences are MGHRA and YSYEKL. CDR3 length: 16 amino acids. J gave up 4 bases and V 3 bases, and 10 bases lay outside the gene matches. The CDR3 reads CASSQGRAGGLETQYF. The CDR3 region has the DNA TGCGCCAGCAGCCAGGGACGGGCAGGGGGCTTAGAGACCCAGTACTTC.

V is TRBV30 and J is TRBJ2-5, with D tentatively TRBD1 (7 bases). This CDR3 has 13 amino acids. CDR1 and CDR2 (germline): GTSNPN, SVGIG (reference sequence). V gave up 2 bases and J gave up 7 bases, with 14 bases separating them. CDR3 DNA: TGTGCCTGGAGTTGGGACCAGGGGGGGACCCAGTACTTC. Translation gives CAWSWDQGGTQYF.

CDR3 sequence: CASSLGQGSYNEQFF. Here the CDR3 DNA reads TGTGCCAGCAGCTTGGGACAGGGCTCCTACAATGAGCAGTTCTTC. The J gene is TRBJ2-1, the V gene TRBV5-5, with TRBD1 matching 7 bases. Per germline, CDR1 SGHKS and CDR2 YYEKEE (reference sequence). V shed 0 bases and J 0 bases; nucleotides not matched to a gene: 0. The CDR3 spans 15 residues. The entire variable domain, with the rest obtained from reference TRBV5-5 and TRBJ2-1, is as follows: DAGVTQSPTHLIKTRGQQVTLRCSPISGHKSVSWYQQVLGQGPQFIFQYYEKEERGRGNFPDRFSARQFPNYSSELNVNALLLGDSALYLCASSLGQGSYNEQFFGPGTRLTVL.

The chain is built from TRBV7-9 and TRBJ1-5, with TRBD1 as a possible D gene (5 bases). The V gene's germline CDR1 is SEHNR and CDR2 FQNEAQ (reference sequence). The V end lost 1 base, the J end lost 2 bases, and 9 bases lay between the germline ends. The CDR3 has 15 residues. The chain's CDR3 is CASSLEQGGNQPQHF. The CDR3, as DNA: TGTGCCAGCAGCTTAGAGCAAGGGGGCAATCAGCCCCAGCATTTT.

This clone was observed once. The chain combines TRBV2 with TRBJ2-3; possibly TRBD2 for D (6 bases). V lost 6 bases and J 0 bases, leaving 10 bases between the germline ends. CDR3 length equals 14 residues. Per the germline V gene, CDR1 is SNHLY and CDR2 is FYNNEI. The CDR3 DNA sequence: TGTGCCAGCAGCGGGGGTGTAAGCACAGATACGCAGTATTTT. Translation gives CASSGGVSTDTQYF.

V gene TRBV7-9 combines with J gene TRBJ1-1, with a tentative D call TRBD1 (5 bases). V was pared by 4 bases and J by 4 bases, with 19 bases between. There are 16 residues in the CDR3. Germline loops: CDR1 SEHNR, CDR2 FQNEAQ (reference sequence). The CDR3 loop is CASSSSGGGGSTEAFF. CDR3 sequence (DNA): TGTGCCAGCAGCTCATCGGGTGGGGGGGGAAGCACTGAAGCTTTCTTT.

The rearrangement uses TRBV6-1 and TRBJ2-7; D possibly corresponds to TRBD1 (5 bases). Trimming took 4 bases from V and 5 from J, leaving 12 bases between them. Germline CDR1 is MNHNS and CDR2 is SASEGT. The CDR3 has 13 amino acids. DNA of the CDR3: TGTGCCAGCAGTGCCGACAGCCCCCACGAGCAGTACTTC. Translating it yields CASSADSPHEQYF.

The chain links TRBV5-6 to TRBJ2-7, with D unclear. The CDR3 extends over 14 amino acids. Per germline, CDR1 SGHDT and CDR2 YYEEEE. Trimming shortened V by 2 bases and J by 2 bases, and 11 bases separated the two germline ends. The DNA for the CDR3 is TGTGCCAGCAGCTTTCTAGGCAGTACCTACGAGCAGTACTTC. This gives the protein CASSFLGSTYEQYF.

The count of this clone is one. V is TRBV27 and J is TRBJ2-3; perhaps TRBD2 as D (6 bases). The CDR3 has 13 residues. Germline lookup yields CDR1 MNHEY and CDR2 SMNVEV (reference sequence). V was trimmed by 5 bases and J by 7 bases, leaving 13 bases between them. The CDR3 DNA follows: TGTGCCAGCAGTGTCCAGGGACTCAATACGCAGTATTTT. This encodes CASSVQGLNTQYF.

This chain joins TRBV19 and TRBJ2-2; the match to TRBD2 covers 7 bases. Per germline, CDR1 LNHDA and CDR2 SQIVND (reference sequence). There are 14 residues in the CDR3. Trimming at V came to 5 bases and at J to 3 bases, leaving 3 bases not matched to a gene. The CDR3 protein is CASSASGYTGELFF. In DNA form, the CDR3 reads TGTGCCAGTAGTGCTAGCGGATACACCGGGGAGCTGTTTTTT.

The chain uses TRBV28 and TRBJ2-7, with D unclear. Trimming left V 6 bases short and J 0 bases short, with 12 bases between. The germline V gene has CDR1 MDHEN and CDR2 SYDVKM. The CDR3 is made up of 14 amino acids. The CDR3 protein is CASSPRLTSYEQYF. DNA of the CDR3: TGTGCCAGCAGCCCCCGACTTACCTCCTACGAGCAGTACTTC. The full variable domain, its missing parts supplied by reference TRBV28 and TRBJ2-7, is DVKVTQSSRYLVKRTGEKVFLECVQDMDHENMFWYRQDPGLGLRLIYFSYDVKMKEKGDIPEGYSVSREKKERFSLILESASTNQTSMYLCASSPRLTSYEQYFGPGTRLTVT.

CDR3 bases: TGTGCCAGCAGCTTAGCGAGGAGTTTAGAGGACTACATCTACGAGCAGTACTTC. It is translated as CASSLARSLEDYIYEQYF. The gene calls are TRBV7-8 and TRBJ2-7; possible D gene TRBD2, 6 bases. This CDR3 contains 18 residues. Germline loops: CDR1 SGHVS, CDR2 FQNEAQ. V was cut by 0 bases and J by 3 bases, with 21 bases left in between.

V is TRBV7-2 and J is TRBJ2-1; no reliable D call. The length of the CDR3 is 13 residues. Germline CDR1 SGHTA, CDR2 FQGNSA. V lost 4 bases and J lost 8, with 12 bases in between. This chain's CDR3 is CASSSYLDDEQFF. The CDR3 DNA follows: TGTGCCAGCAGCTCATATTTAGATGATGAGCAGTTCTTC. Supplemented by reference TRBV7-2 and TRBJ2-1, the full variable domain reads GAGVSQSPSNKVTEKGKDVELRCDPISGHTALYWYRQSLGQGLEFLIYFQGNSAPDKSGLPSDRFSAERTGGSVSTLTIQRTQQEDSAVYLCASSSYLDDEQFFGPGTRLTVL.

The chain uses TRBV7-9 and TRBJ2-3; D possibly corresponds to TRBD2 (5 bases). Trimming stripped 6 bases from V and 2 bases from J, with 6 bases between. The CDR3 has 12 residues. Germline V gene data show CDR1 as SEHNR and CDR2 as FQNEAQ (reference sequence). The CDR3 loop is CASRAVTDTQYF. The CDR3 DNA is TGTGCCAGCAGAGCGGTCACAGATACGCAGTATTTT.

This rearrangement joins TRBV9 to TRBJ2-5, with 7 positions matching TRBD2. Germline-derived CDR1 and CDR2 are SGDLS and YYNGEE. CDR3 length equals 15 residues. After removal of 0 bases from V and 5 bases from J, the junction contained 7 bases not matched to a gene. The CDR3 here is CASSVEGGSVETQYF. The CDR3, as DNA: TGTGCCAGCAGCGTAGAGGGCGGGAGCGTGGAGACCCAGTACTTC.

The V gene is TRBV28, the J gene TRBJ2-3, with D perhaps matching TRBD1 (6 bases). The CDR3 totals 13 residues. The germline CDR1 and CDR2 sequences are MDHEN and SYDVKM. V was trimmed by 5 bases and J by 4 bases, leaving 10 bases between them. CDR3 nucleotide sequence: TGTGCCAGCAGTCCCGCAGGGGCAGATACGCAGTATTTT. This sequence encodes CASSPAGADTQYF. The full variable domain, with the rest looked up from reference TRBV28 and TRBJ2-3, is DVKVTQSSRYLVKRTGEKVFLECVQDMDHENMFWYRQDPGLGLRLIYFSYDVKMKEKGDIPEGYSVSREKKERFSLILESASTNQTSMYLCASSPAGADTQYFGPGTRLTVL.

The V gene is TRBV10-1, the J gene TRBJ2-5; 10 bases are shared with TRBD1. The V gene's germline CDR1 is WNHNN and CDR2 SYGVQD (reference sequence). The V gene end was trimmed by 5 bases and the J gene end by 7 bases; junction bases not matched to a gene: 7. This CDR3 has 14 amino acids. This chain's CDR3 is CASSPIRTGGTQYF. The CDR3 region has the DNA TGCGCCAGCAGTCCTATCCGGACAGGGGGGACCCAGTACTTC.

The gene calls are TRBV6-1 and TRBJ2-7, with 7 bases identical to TRBD1. Germline loops: CDR1 MNHNS, CDR2 SASEGT. V shed 7 bases, J shed 3 bases, and the junction held 9 bases outside the gene matches. The CDR3 loop spans 14 amino acids. CDR3 nucleotides: TGTGCCAGCAAGGGGACAGTGAACTTCTACGAGCAGTACTTC. Protein sequence: CASKGTVNFYEQYF.

This clone was counted between two and nine times. The chain is built from TRBV19 and TRBJ2-7; perhaps TRBD1 as D (6 bases). Trimming took off 7 bases at V and 3 bases at J, with 10 bases between the two ends. CDR1 and CDR2 from the germline V gene are LNHDA and SQIVND (reference sequence). The CDR3 length is 12 residues. CDR3 DNA: TGTGCCAGTAAGGGCAGGGGCTACGAGCAGTACTTC. Its translation is CASKGRGYEQYF.

The chain recombines TRBV9 with TRBJ1-1; 8 positions agree with TRBD1. CDR3 size: 17 residues. The trim removed 4 bases at V and 4 bases at J, leaving 15 bases unmatched. CDR1 is SGDLS and CDR2 is YYNGEE in the germline V gene. CDR3 in amino acids: CASSPFSGQGSSTEAFF. In nucleotides, the CDR3 is TGTGCCAGCAGCCCATTTTCAGGACAGGGATCGAGCACTGAAGCTTTCTTT. The full variable domain, rest sourced from reference TRBV9 and TRBJ1-1, is DSGVTQTPKHLITATGQRVTLRCSPRSGDLSVYWYQQSLDQGLQFLIQYYNGEERAKGNILERFSAQQFPDLHSELNLSSLELGDSALYFCASSPFSGQGSSTEAFFGQGTRLTVV.

J is TRBJ2-3 and V is TRBV28; no reliable D call. The length of the CDR3 is 15 residues. Trimming took off 3 bases at V and 4 bases at J, with 14 bases between the two ends. CDR1 and CDR2 (germline): MDHEN, SYDVKM. The DNA of the CDR3 is TGTGCCAGCAGTTTCATCCCCCTAGTGGCAGATACGCAGTATTTT. Amino acid sequence: CASSFIPLVADTQYF.

The chain carries TRBV4-1 and TRBJ2-1; 8 positions agree with TRBD1. Germline V gene data show CDR1 as MGHRA and CDR2 as YSYEKL. The CDR3 spans 16 residues. J gave up 3 bases and V 1 base, and 5 bases lay outside the gene matches. This CDR3 is CASSQVGGQGYNEQFF. The CDR3 nucleotides read TGCGCCAGCAGCCAAGTCGGCGGACAGGGCTACAATGAGCAGTTCTTC.

The chain employs TRBV5-1 and TRBJ1-5, with TRBD1 as a possible D gene (6 bases). Germline V gene lookup returns CDR1 SGHRS and CDR2 YFSETQ. This CDR3 contains 14 residues. V was clipped by 0 bases and J by 4 bases, with 8 bases between them. The CDR3 bases are TGCGCCAGCAGCTTGGAGGGGGATAATCAGCCCCAGCATTTT. Translation gives CASSLEGDNQPQHF.

The chain combines TRBV6-1 with TRBJ1-5; possible D gene TRBD1, 6 bases. With 7 bases removed from V and 0 bases from J, the gap between germline ends came to 10 bases. Germline CDR1 is MNHNS and CDR2 is SASEGT. The CDR3 length is 14 residues. The CDR3 coding sequence is TGTGCCAGCACCGAAGGGGGTAGCAATCAGCCCCAGCATTTT. This encodes CASTEGGSNQPQHF.

This clone was seen a handful of times. The chain has TRBV9 and TRBJ2-5; weak D call: TRBD1 (6 bases). Trimming shortened V by 0 bases and J by 4 bases, and 7 bases separated the two germline ends. Germline loops: CDR1 SGDLS, CDR2 YYNGEE. This CDR3 is 13 amino acids long. CDR3 DNA sequence: TGTGCCAGCAGCGTAGGCAGGGGAGAGACCCAGTACTTC. This gives the protein CASSVGRGETQYF.

This clone was picked up one time. V gene TRBV5-4 combines with J gene TRBJ2-5, with a possible D match to TRBD1 (5 bases). The V and J ends lost 2 bases and 5 bases respectively, with 19 bases between them. CDR3 length: 16 residues. CDR1 and CDR2 (germline): SGHNT, YYREEE (reference sequence). Here the CDR3 DNA reads TGTGCCAGCAGCTTAGGATCCAACCAGGGCGTGGAGACCCAGTACTTC. It specifies CASSLGSNQGVETQYF.

The V call is TRBV10-3, the J call TRBJ2-1, with 11 bases fitting TRBD2. Trimming cost V 6 bases and J 8 bases; bases outside gene matches: 6. The CDR3 is 14 residues long. In germline, CDR1 is ENHRY, CDR2 SYGVKD. CDR3: CAISDGTSGHEQFF. For the CDR3, the DNA is TGTGCCATCAGCGACGGGACTAGCGGCCATGAGCAGTTCTTC.

The chain carries TRBV28 and TRBJ2-7; 9 bases fit TRBD1. J was trimmed by 4 bases and V by 2 bases; bases with no gene match: 0. CDR1 is MDHEN and CDR2 is SYDVKM in the germline V gene. The CDR3 consists of 13 residues. In nucleotides, the CDR3 is TGTGCCAGCAGTTTAGGGACAGGGTACGAGCAGTACTTC. Translation gives CASSLGTGYEQYF.

This clone was recorded only once. The chain has TRBV20-1 and TRBJ1-1; 7 bases are shared with TRBD1. CDR1 and CDR2 from the germline V gene are DFQATT and SNEGSKA (reference sequence). V shed 6 bases, J shed 8 bases, and the junction held 6 bases outside the gene matches. The CDR3 contains 11 residues. The CDR3, as DNA: TGCAGTGCCTCGGGACAGATGGAAGCTTTCTTT. This translates into CSASGQMEAFF.

The chain is built from TRBV11-1 and TRBJ2-3; 8 nucleotides agree with TRBD1. With V trimmed by 1 base and J by 2 bases, 2 bases remained unmatched. Germline CDR1 SGHAT, CDR2 FQDESV (reference sequence). CDR3 length: 15 amino acids. CDR3 residues: CASSLGTGHTDTQYF. The CDR3 region has the DNA TGTGCCAGCAGCTTAGGGACAGGGCACACAGATACGCAGTATTTT. Together with reference TRBV11-1 and TRBJ2-3, the CDR3 gives the full variable domain: EAEVAQSPRYKITEKSQAVAFWCDPISGHATLYWYRQILGQGPELLVQFQDESVVDDSQLPKDRFSAERLKGVDSTLKIQPAELGDSAMYLCASSLGTGHTDTQYFGPGTRLTVL.

The chain uses TRBV7-6 and TRBJ1-3, with D possibly TRBD1 on 5 matching bases. CDR1 SGHVS and CDR2 FNYEAQ come from the germline V gene. The germline V and J ends were trimmed by 9 bases and 2 bases, with 14 bases remaining between them. CDR3 length: 14 amino acids. CDR3 bases: TGTGCCAGTTCGGTATGGGGGGCTGGAAACACCATATATTTT. This translates into CASSVWGAGNTIYF. Full variable domain (remainder filled in from reference TRBV7-6 and TRBJ1-3): GAGVSQSPRYKVTKRGQDVALRCDPISGHVSLYWYRQALGQGPEFLTYFNYEAQQDKSGLPNDRFSAERPEGSISTLTIQRTEQRDSAMYRCASSVWGAGNTIYFGEGSWLTVV.